This passage covers 19 T cell receptor beta chains from one sample sequenced in a study of blood T cells in healthy people across ages. Sample-barcoded 5' priming and a J-beta primer mix drove a second PCR of 7 to 11 cycles. TCRdb processed the 5' RACE reads anew with MiXCR; each CDR3 protein has one entry. The profile covers some 1.6 million distinct CDR3 sequences, with about 31% appearing a single time and 10% to 12% taken by the ten largest. Sequenced input: blood. Receptor source: a woman aged 30 to 39 in good health.

The rearrangement uses TRBV30 and TRBJ1-2; the match to TRBD1 covers 8 bases. Trimming removed 0 bases from V and 5 bases from J; junction bases left unmatched: 5. Germline assignment: CDR1 GTSNPN and CDR2 SVGIG (reference sequence). This CDR3 contains 14 residues. CDR3 DNA: TGTGCCTGGAGTGTTTCAGGGGGCGGGTATGGCTACACCTTC. This sequence encodes CAWSVSGGGYGYTF.

The chain employs TRBV2 and TRBJ2-3, with unresolved D. CDR1 and CDR2 (germline): SNHLY, FYNNEI. The CDR3 length is 12 residues. V gave up 7 bases and J gave up 5 bases, with 10 bases separating them. Here the CDR3 DNA reads TGTGCCAGCACCCCCAAGGGAGATACGCAGTATTTT. This encodes CASTPKGDTQYF.

The V and J genes are TRBV7-3 and TRBJ2-5; D is possibly TRBD1 (7 bases). The length of the CDR3 is 15 residues. Germline V gives CDR1 SGHTA, CDR2 FQGTGA. Trimming stripped 1 base from V and 4 bases from J, with 13 bases between. The CDR3 reads CASSLSQGGVETQYF. Written as DNA, the CDR3 is TGTGCCAGCAGCTTAAGCCAGGGGGGTGTAGAGACCCAGTACTTC.

This rearrangement joins TRBV15 to TRBJ2-2; 10 bases fit TRBD2. Germline CDR1 reads LNHNV; CDR2 reads YYDKDF (reference sequence). The V gene end was trimmed by 6 bases and the J gene end by 1 base; junction bases not matched to a gene: 8. This CDR3 comprises 17 residues. The CDR3 is CATRGLLAGMNTGELFF. The CDR3, as DNA: TGTGCCACCAGGGGGCTACTAGCGGGAATGAACACCGGGGAGCTGTTTTTT.

For this clonotype: This CDR3 fails to terminate in the conserved phenylalanine or tryptophan, so it likely reflects a read error. The CDR3 nucleotides are TGTGCCAGCAGTTTTTGGGTTGGCGGCACTGAAGCTTTCTGT. Protein: CASSFWVGGTEAFC. The rearrangement joins TRBV28 to TRBJ1-1; no firm D call. Trimming removed 3 bases at V and 4 bases at J, with 12 bases between. Looked up from germline, CDR1 is MDHEN and CDR2 is SYDVKM. CDR3 size: 14 residues.

Many counts were recorded for this clonotype. V gene TRBV12-3 or TRBV12-4 combines with J gene TRBJ1-5, with 7 bases fitting TRBD1. The V and J ends lost 7 bases and 5 bases, in that order; junction bases with no gene match: 8. There are 14 residues in the CDR3. CDR3: CASTLQGTDQPQHF. DNA for the CDR3: TGTGCCAGCACCCTACAGGGGACAGATCAGCCCCAGCATTTT.

The rearrangement uses TRBV5-1 and TRBJ2-5; D could derive from TRBD1 or TRBD2 (6 bases each). Trimming cost V 4 bases and J 1 base, with 14 bases left between them. The CDR3 runs to 15 residues. Germline loops: CDR1 SGHRS, CDR2 YFSETQ. In DNA, the CDR3 is TGCGCCAGCAGCCCGCGGGACACTTTCCAAGAGACCCAGTACTTC. Protein sequence: CASSPRDTFQETQYF.

The sample holds a few counts of this clonotype. This sequence may be a read error, since a much larger clone differs from it by one base. The chain employs TRBV9 and TRBJ2-3; D is perhaps TRBD1 (6 bases). Trimming pared 4 bases from V and 2 bases from J, leaving 8 bases between. The V gene's germline CDR1 is SGDLS and CDR2 YYNGEE. The CDR3 has 13 amino acids. CDR3 sequence: CASSPGDTDTQYF. As DNA, the CDR3 is TGTGCCAGCAGCCCAGGGGACACAGATACGCAGTATTTT.

The chain is built from TRBV5-1 and TRBJ2-3; TRBD2 aligns across 7 bases. This CDR3 is built from 14 residues. Germline-derived CDR1 and CDR2 are SGHRS and YFSETQ. Germline trimming cut 3 bases from V and 5 bases from J; bases unmatched to any gene: 6. CDR3 in DNA: TGCGCCAGCAGCTCGGGGATAGCGGGAGATACGCAGTATTTT. Encoded protein: CASSSGIAGDTQYF.

This chain links TRBV6-2 or TRBV6-3 with TRBJ1-2; D perhaps matches TRBD1 (5 bases). CDR1 MNHEY and CDR2 SVGEGT come from the germline V gene. This CDR3 comprises 17 residues. V lost 3 bases to trimming and J lost 3 bases, with 20 bases between them. In DNA form, the CDR3 reads TGTGCCAGCAGTTATCCCTTCAGGGTAAGGGGTGACTATGGCTACACCTTC. Its protein is CASSYPFRVRGDYGYTF.

This clonotype occurred a few times. The chain carries TRBV7-2 and TRBJ1-5, with TRBD1 as a possible D gene (5 bases). V lost 3 bases and J 3 bases, leaving 12 bases between the germline ends. CDR1 and CDR2 (germline): SGHTA, FQGNSA. CDR3 length: 15 amino acids. CDR3 nucleotide sequence: TGTGCCAGCAGCTTGGAGCAGGGAAACAATCAGCCCCAGCATTTT. Amino acid sequence: CASSLEQGNNQPQHF.

There are a few counts of this clonotype. The chain carries TRBV9 and TRBJ2-7, with D hard to call. The CDR3 spans 15 residues. V dropped 0 bases and J dropped 4 bases, with 14 bases sitting between them. Looked up from germline, CDR1 is SGDLS and CDR2 is YYNGEE. The chain's CDR3 is CASSVAPDSVYEQYF. In DNA form, the CDR3 reads TGTGCCAGCAGCGTAGCCCCTGACTCCGTTTACGAGCAGTACTTC.

This clonotype was observed a handful of times. The chain combines TRBV29-1 with TRBJ2-3; D is possibly TRBD2 (6 bases). V lost 4 bases to trimming and J lost 5 bases, with 16 bases between them. The CDR3 length is 14 residues. Looked up from germline, CDR1 is SQVTM and CDR2 is ANQGSEA. CDR3 protein: CSVGTTGTGDTQYF. CDR3 DNA: TGCAGCGTTGGGACTACCGGGACGGGAGATACGCAGTATTTT.

The chain is built from TRBV9 and TRBJ2-1; 7 nucleotides match TRBD1. Trimming cost V 6 bases and J 7 bases; bases outside gene matches: 10. Germline V lookup: CDR1 SGDLS, CDR2 YYNGEE. The CDR3 extends over 14 amino acids. CDR3 protein: CASNHRGEENEQFF. The DNA of the CDR3 is TGTGCCAGCAACCACAGGGGTGAAGAAAATGAGCAGTTCTTC.

The chain couples TRBV7-3 to TRBJ2-7; tentative D call: TRBD2 (6 bases). The CDR3 runs to 15 residues. CDR1 is SGHTA and CDR2 is FQGTGA in the germline V gene. V lost 3 bases to trimming and J lost 2 bases, with 14 bases between them. The CDR3: CASSLGGGGTYEQYF. DNA for the CDR3: TGTGCCAGCAGCTTGGGGGGTGGAGGTACCTACGAGCAGTACTTC.

The chain recombines TRBV20-1 with TRBJ2-1; 9 bases align to TRBD2. Germline-derived CDR1 and CDR2 are DFQATT and SNEGSKA (reference sequence). The V gene end was trimmed by 6 bases and the J gene end by 7 bases; junction bases not matched to a gene: 7. This CDR3 region has 13 residues. DNA for the CDR3: TGCAGTGCGAGGCGGGAGGGGGGGAATGAGCAGTTCTTC. Translation gives CSARREGGNEQFF.

The DNA for the CDR3 is TGTGCCAGCGCCATCGGGGGAAGCTCCTACAATGAGCAGTTCTTC. As protein: CASAIGGSSYNEQFF. The gene calls are TRBV6-2 or TRBV6-3 and TRBJ2-1; the D gene is possibly TRBD2 (6 bases). V was clipped by 8 bases and J by 0 bases, with 14 bases between them. The germline V gene has CDR1 MNHEY and CDR2 SVGEGT. CDR3 length: 15 amino acids.

This clonotype was picked up a small number of times. This chain connects TRBV7-2 to TRBJ2-3, with TRBD2 matching over 13 bases. After removal of 5 bases from V and 14 bases from J, the junction contained 7 bases not matched to a gene. Germline assignment: CDR1 SGHTA and CDR2 FQGNSA. The CDR3 totals 13 residues. The DNA of the CDR3 is TGTGCCAGCAGCATAACTAGCGGGGGGGCCATGTATTTT. Amino acids: CASSITSGGAMYF.

J is TRBJ2-1 and V is TRBV20-1, with D perhaps given as TRBD1 or TRBD2 (6 bases each). The CDR3 contains 19 residues. Germline V gene sequence: CDR1 DFQATT, CDR2 SNEGSKA (reference sequence). V was shortened by 3 bases and J by 0 bases, with 24 bases between the two germline ends. CDR3 region: CSARPAGGISRLSYNEQFF. The CDR3 nucleotides are TGCAGTGCTAGGCCCGCCGGGGGCATTTCAAGGCTCTCCTACAATGAGCAGTTCTTC.